Reported below is one T cell receptor (beta chain). Its antigen is unknown. TEMRA cells were FACS-enriched and CD8+ and CD4+ T cells negatively isolated. After extraction with the RNeasy kit, 0.5 to 1 ug of the RNA was reverse transcribed using random hexamers. Multiplex immunoSEQ PCR targeted 54 Vbeta and 13 Jbeta TCR beta segments. MiXCR, run by TCRdb on the immunoSEQ multiplex PCR reads, gives a single entry per CDR3 protein. The profile covers approximately 190,000 distinct CDR3 sequences, with over 75% appearing a single time and 0.075% to 0.095% taken by the ten largest. Trimming took off 5 bases at V and 5 bases at J, with 7 bases between the two ends. Looked up from germline, CDR1 is KGHDR and CDR2 is SFDVKD. The CDR3 covers 12 residues. This sample is drawn from a study of CD8 T cells in Susac syndrome. Background on the study: When their blood was taken, patients with Susac syndrome were therapy-naive, taking corticosteroids, or taking intravenous immunoglobulin alone.

Study results and caveats: CD4+ repertoires of Susac syndrome patients lacked detectable clonal expansion.

The V and J genes are TRBV24-1 and TRBJ2-3; D is uncertain. The origin of this receptor is a human donor with Susac syndrome. Sequences were obtained from CD4+ T cells from PBMCs. Written as DNA, the CDR3 is TGTGCCACCAGTGGTTCTGGAGATACGCAGTATTTT. It specifies CATSGSGDTQYF.